This TCR beta chain was profiled in a study of follicular helper T cells after annual influenza vaccination (dated by TCRdb to about 2017). At the level of the whole study: Blood was collected on days 0, 7 and 28 after each seasonal influenza vaccination. To study recall of cTfh clones, some subjects were followed across successive annual vaccinations spanning the 2013-2014, 2014-2015 and 2015-2016 seasons. One week after vaccination, a second recruited cohort of approximately 11 subjects (Table S1) displayed a similar ICOS+CD38+ cTfh response. Multi-year samples were available for six subjects, with four spanning two vaccination seasons and two spanning three seasons. The 2013-2014 samples were cryopreserved, while the 2015 samples were processed right after collection. What the study reported, not specific to this receptor: Day 7 ICOS+CD38+ clones were most often found later in ICOS-CD38- cTfh, suggesting that subset may serve as a memory reservoir. Productive TCRB sequences were recovered from only about 8.5-20% of analyzed cells, so rare clonotypes could not be sampled. When influenza clone enrichment was assessed, the possibility that the much larger non-cTfh compartments were undersampled could not be excluded. With successive annual vaccinations, a recurrent oligoclonal ICOS+CD38+ cTfh response was recalled, and this response contained tetramer and AIM influenza-specific clonotypes. ICOS+CD38+ cTfh clonality correlated with the frequency of that population, and its change correlated with the change in circulating plasmablast frequency.

In this sample, this clone turned up a few times. What antigen it recognizes has not been identified. There are no base qualities to consult, and no much larger clone falls within one base. The time point label, read with the paper, signifies: 2015-2016 season, 7 days after influenza vaccination. Seasonal inactivated influenza vaccine (Fluvarix) was administered to adults, and sorted blood CD4 subsets were tracked by TCRB sequencing before and after vaccination. To be eligible, subjects had to live in the community and must not have received influenza vaccine in the previous 6 months. Reasons for exclusion included contraindications to influenza vaccine, substance abuse, HIV/AIDS, active malignancy, immunomodulatory medication, and active illness such as respiratory infection. At each time point, somewhere between about 40 and 100 mL of blood was taken. Either Ficoll-Paque PLUS or SepMate separation was used to isolate PBMC. As a comparison non-Tfh subset, CXCR5- memory CD4 T cells were sorted. Before DNA was extracted, the cell subsets were sorted from PBMC using a BD FACS Aria.

To prepare the library, the immunoSEQ multiplex PCR assay was applied. Adaptive Biotechnologies handled the TCRB amplification, library preparation, sequencing and preliminary bioinformatics at Survey level resolution. Per the original workflow: Clonality was calculated in R as 1 minus normalized Shannon entropy, and the Gini index was calculated with the R package ineq. To get the overlap score, the summed counts of shared sequences were divided by the total counts of all sequences in both of the compared samples. The significance of shared clonotypes was tested with Fisher's exact test, assuming a theoretical repertoire of 10^7 TCRB sequences. TCRdb took over this immuneACCESS table, retaining in-frame rearrangements with V and J assigned. Such tables are incomplete; in checked studies, under half of the missing clones stem from an unresolved V gene, and the remainder is unexplained. From that table come the V and J calls and clone size; the DNA was used to work out D and trimming. The sample yields more than 5,500 clones; roughly 80% were counted once. Under 0.6% of the sample lies in the top ten.

The sequence was obtained from an adult who received the influenza vaccine. Sequences were derived from CXCR5- memory CD4+ T cells sorted from blood, sampled 7 days after influenza vaccination. This specimen's cell subset or site label, interpreted: CXCR5- memory CD4 T cells.

The CDR3 corresponds to CASRSSGNEQYF. The nucleotide sequence reads as follows: TGTGCCAGCAGATCCTCGGGGAACGAGCAGTACTTC. The sequence links TRBV6-5 to TRBJ2-7; matching of 5 bases hints at TRBD2 as the D gene. V and J are truncated by 6 bases and 5 bases respectively, leaving an intervening sequence of 11 bases. From the germline V gene, CDR1 is MNHEY and CDR2 is SVGAGI. The cysteine opens and the phenylalanine closes a CDR3 of 12 amino acids. The only DNA kept is the CDR3, 36 bases in frame from the first base.